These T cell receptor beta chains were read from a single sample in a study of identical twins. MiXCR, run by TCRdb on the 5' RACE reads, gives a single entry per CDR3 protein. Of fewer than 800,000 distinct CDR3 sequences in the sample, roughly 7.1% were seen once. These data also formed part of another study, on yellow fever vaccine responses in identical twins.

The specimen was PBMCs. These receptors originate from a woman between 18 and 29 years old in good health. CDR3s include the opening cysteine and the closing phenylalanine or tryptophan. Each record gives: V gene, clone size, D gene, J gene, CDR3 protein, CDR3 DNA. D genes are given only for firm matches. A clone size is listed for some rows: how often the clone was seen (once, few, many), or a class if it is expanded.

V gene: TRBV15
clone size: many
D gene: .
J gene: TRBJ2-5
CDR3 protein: CATSRDGSRETQYF
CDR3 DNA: TGTGCCACCAGCAGAGATGGTAGCAGGGAGACCCAGTACTTC

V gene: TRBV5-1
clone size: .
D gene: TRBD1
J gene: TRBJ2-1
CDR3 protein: CASSLQGQAGNEQFF
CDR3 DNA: TGCGCCAGCAGCTTGCAGGGACAGGCGGGCAATGAGCAGTTCTTC

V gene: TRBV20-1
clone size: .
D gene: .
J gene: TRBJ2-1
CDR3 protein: CSASRGVQAGVEQFF
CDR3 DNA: TGCAGTGCTAGTAGGGGGGTCCAGGCGGGAGTTGAGCAGTTCTTC

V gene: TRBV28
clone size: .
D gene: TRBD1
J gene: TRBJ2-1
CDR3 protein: CASSPRGPHLYNEQFF
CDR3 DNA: TGTGCCAGCAGTCCCAGGGGGCCCCACTTATACAATGAGCAGTTCTTC

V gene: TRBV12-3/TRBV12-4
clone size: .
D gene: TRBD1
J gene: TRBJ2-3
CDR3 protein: CASSSLGTGKLVDTQYF
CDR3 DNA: TGTGCCAGCAGTTCTCTAGGGACAGGGAAATTGGTAGATACGCAGTATTTT

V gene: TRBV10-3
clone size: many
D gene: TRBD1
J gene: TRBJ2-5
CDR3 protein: CAISEGTGQETQYF
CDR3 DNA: TGTGCCATCAGTGAGGGGACAGGCCAAGAGACCCAGTACTTC

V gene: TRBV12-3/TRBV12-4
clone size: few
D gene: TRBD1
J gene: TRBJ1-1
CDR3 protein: CASSYDTTGRTEAFF
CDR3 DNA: TGTGCCAGCAGTTACGACACGACAGGGCGGACTGAAGCTTTCTTT

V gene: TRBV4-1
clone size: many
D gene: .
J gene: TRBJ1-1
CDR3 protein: CASSRIYPGGMNTEAFF
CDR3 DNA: TGCGCCAGCAGCCGGATTTATCCCGGGGGAATGAACACTGAAGCTTTCTTT

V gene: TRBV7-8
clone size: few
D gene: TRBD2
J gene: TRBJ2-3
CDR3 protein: CASSLPRTGTTLTDTQYF
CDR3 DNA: TGTGCCAGCAGCTTACCCCGAACCGGGACTACCCTCACAGATACGCAGTATTTT

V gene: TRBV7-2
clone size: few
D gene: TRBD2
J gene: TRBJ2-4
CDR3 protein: CASSPLAGRRDIQYF
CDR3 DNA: TGTGCCAGCAGCCCCCTAGCGGGACGGCGGGACATTCAGTACTTC

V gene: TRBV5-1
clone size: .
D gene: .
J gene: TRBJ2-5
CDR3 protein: CASSSGTRAGETQYF
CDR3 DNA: TGCGCCAGCAGCTCCGGGACTCGGGCAGGAGAGACCCAGTACTTC

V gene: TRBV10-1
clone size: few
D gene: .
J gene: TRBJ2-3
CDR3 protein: CASSDDETDTQYF
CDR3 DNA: TGCGCCAGCAGTGATGACGAAACGGATACGCAGTATTTT

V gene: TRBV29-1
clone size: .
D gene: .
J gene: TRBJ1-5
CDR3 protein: CSVQIDSNQPQHF
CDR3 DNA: TGCAGCGTCCAGATCGATAGCAATCAGCCCCAGCATTTT

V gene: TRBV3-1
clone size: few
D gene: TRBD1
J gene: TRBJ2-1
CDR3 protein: CASSQDTGAVNEQFF
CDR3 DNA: TGTGCCAGCAGCCAAGATACAGGGGCGGTCAATGAGCAGTTCTTC

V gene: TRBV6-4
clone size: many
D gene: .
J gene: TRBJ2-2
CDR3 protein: CASSDQDTGELFF
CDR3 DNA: TGTGCCAGCAGTGACCAGGACACCGGGGAGCTGTTTTTT

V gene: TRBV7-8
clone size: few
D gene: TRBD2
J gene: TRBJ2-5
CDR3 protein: CASSRPGLGLQETQYF
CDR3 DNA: TGTGCCAGCAGCAGACCGGGACTAGGATTACAAGAGACCCAGTACTTC

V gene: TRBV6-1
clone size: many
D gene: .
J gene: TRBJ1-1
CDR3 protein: CASSETREAFF
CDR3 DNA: TGTGCCAGCAGTGAAACGAGAGAAGCTTTCTTT

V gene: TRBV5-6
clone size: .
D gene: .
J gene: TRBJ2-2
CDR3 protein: CASSFVASTGELFF
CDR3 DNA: TGTGCCAGCAGCTTCGTAGCCTCCACCGGGGAGCTGTTTTTT

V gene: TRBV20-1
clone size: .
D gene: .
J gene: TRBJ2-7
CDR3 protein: CSAMTFGPHYEQYF
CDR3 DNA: TGCAGTGCTATGACCTTCGGGCCCCACTACGAGCAGTACTTC

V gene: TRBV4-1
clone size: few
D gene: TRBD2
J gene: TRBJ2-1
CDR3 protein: CASSQEGAGERGEQFF
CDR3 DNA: TGCGCCAGCAGCCAAGAGGGAGCGGGGGAGAGGGGTGAGCAGTTCTTC

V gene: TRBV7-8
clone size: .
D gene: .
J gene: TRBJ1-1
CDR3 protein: CASSSETGRRTEAFF
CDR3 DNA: TGTGCCAGCAGCTCGGAGACAGGCCGACGGACTGAAGCTTTCTTT

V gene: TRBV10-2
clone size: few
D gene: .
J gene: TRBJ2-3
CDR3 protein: CASSDSTQYF
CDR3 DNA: TGCGCCAGCAGTGACAGTACGCAGTATTTT

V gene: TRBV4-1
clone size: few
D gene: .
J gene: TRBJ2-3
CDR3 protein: CASSQAPHSSALDTQYF
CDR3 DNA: TGCGCCAGCAGCCAAGCCCCTCATTCGTCGGCCCTAGATACGCAGTATTTT

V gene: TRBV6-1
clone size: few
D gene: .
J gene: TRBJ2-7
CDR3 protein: CASSESYPRVIHEQYF
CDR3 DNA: TGTGCCAGCAGTGAATCGTATCCCAGGGTGATCCACGAGCAGTACTTC

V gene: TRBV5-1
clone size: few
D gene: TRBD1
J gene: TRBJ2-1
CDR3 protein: CASSLGQGFSEQFF
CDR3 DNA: TGCGCCAGCAGCTTGGGACAGGGCTTTAGTGAGCAGTTCTTC

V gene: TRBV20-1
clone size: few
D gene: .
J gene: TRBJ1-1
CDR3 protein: CSLSGFLNTEAFF
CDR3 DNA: TGCAGCCTCTCGGGCTTCTTGAACACTGAAGCTTTCTTT

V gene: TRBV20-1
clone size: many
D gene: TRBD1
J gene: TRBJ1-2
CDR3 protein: CSATGQTGYTF
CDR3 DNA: TGCAGTGCAACGGGACAGACCGGCTACACCTTC

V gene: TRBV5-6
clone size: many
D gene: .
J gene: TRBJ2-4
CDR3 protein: CASSLYRGGVNIQYF
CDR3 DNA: TGTGCCAGCAGCTTGTATAGGGGTGGGGTAAACATTCAGTACTTC

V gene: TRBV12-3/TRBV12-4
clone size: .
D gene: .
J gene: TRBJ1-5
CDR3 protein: CASSFGGVAVQPQHF
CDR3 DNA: TGTGCCAGCAGTTTTGGGGGGGTGGCGGTTCAGCCCCAGCATTTT

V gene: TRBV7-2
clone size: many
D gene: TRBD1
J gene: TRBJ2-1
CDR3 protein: CASRKTGYNEQFF
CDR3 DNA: TGTGCCAGCAGGAAGACAGGGTACAATGAGCAGTTCTTC

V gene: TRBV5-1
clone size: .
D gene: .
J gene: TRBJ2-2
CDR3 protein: CASNSANTGKLFF
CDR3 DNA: TGCGCCAGCAACTCCGCGAACACCGGGAAGCTGTTTTTT

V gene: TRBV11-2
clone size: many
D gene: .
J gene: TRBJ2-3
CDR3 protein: CASSRGQPTDTQYF
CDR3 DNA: TGTGCCAGCAGCCGCGGACAGCCCACAGATACGCAGTATTTT

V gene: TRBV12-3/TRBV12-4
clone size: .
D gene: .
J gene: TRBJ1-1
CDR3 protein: CASSLAVGLYTEAFF
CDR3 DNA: TGTGCCAGCAGTTTAGCGGTGGGGCTTTACACTGAAGCTTTCTTT

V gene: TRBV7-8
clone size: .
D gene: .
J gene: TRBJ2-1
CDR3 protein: CASSNPPVRGFYNEQFF
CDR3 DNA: TGTGCCAGCAGCAACCCTCCAGTTCGGGGCTTCTACAATGAGCAGTTCTTC

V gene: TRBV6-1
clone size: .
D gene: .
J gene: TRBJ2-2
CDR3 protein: CASSKSYGGKNTGELFF
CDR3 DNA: TGTGCCAGCAGTAAGAGCTACGGGGGAAAAAACACCGGGGAGCTGTTTTTT

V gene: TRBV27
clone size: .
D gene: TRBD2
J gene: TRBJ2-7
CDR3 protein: CASSLSGGGEQYF
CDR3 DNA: TGTGCCAGCAGTTTATCTGGGGGGGGCGAGCAGTACTTC

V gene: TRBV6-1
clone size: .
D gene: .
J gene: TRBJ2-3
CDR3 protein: CASSASGGGTDTQYF
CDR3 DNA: TGTGCCAGCAGTGCCTCTGGAGGGGGCACAGATACGCAGTATTTT

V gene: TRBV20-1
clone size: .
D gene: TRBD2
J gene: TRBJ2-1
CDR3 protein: CSARNSGGVDEQFF
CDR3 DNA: TGCAGTGCTAGAAATAGCGGGGGGGTCGATGAGCAGTTCTTC

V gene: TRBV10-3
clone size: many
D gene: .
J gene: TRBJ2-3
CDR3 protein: CAISGRSTDTQYF
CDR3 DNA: TGTGCCATCTCTGGCAGAAGCACAGATACGCAGTATTTT

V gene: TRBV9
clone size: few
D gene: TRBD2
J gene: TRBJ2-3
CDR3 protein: CASSVVPGLRDTQYF
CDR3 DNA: TGTGCCAGCAGCGTCGTGCCGGGACTACGGGATACGCAGTATTTT

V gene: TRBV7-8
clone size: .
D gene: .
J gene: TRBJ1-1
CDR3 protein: CASSSLRQGPEAFF
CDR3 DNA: TGTGCCAGCAGCTCTCTCAGGCAGGGCCCTGAAGCTTTCTTT

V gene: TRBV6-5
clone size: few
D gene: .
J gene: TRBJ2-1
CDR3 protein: CASSYGGSFYNEQFF
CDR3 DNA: TGTGCCAGCAGTTACGGGGGGTCGTTTTACAATGAGCAGTTCTTC

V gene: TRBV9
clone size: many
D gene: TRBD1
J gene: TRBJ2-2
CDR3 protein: CASSVGRGPTGELFF
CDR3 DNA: TGTGCCAGCAGCGTAGGCAGGGGGCCCACCGGGGAGCTGTTTTTT

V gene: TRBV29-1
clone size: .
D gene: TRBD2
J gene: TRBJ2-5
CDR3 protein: CSVHKLLARETQYF
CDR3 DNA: TGCAGCGTTCATAAATTACTAGCGCGGGAGACCCAGTACTTC

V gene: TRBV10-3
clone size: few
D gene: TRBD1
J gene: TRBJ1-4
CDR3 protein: CAISDTTKDRGLGKLFF
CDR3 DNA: TGTGCCATCAGTGACACAACGAAAGACAGGGGGCTCGGAAAACTGTTTTTT

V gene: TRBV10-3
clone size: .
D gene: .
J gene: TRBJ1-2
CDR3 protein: CATQTLPYGYTF
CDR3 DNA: TGTGCCACCCAAACCCTCCCCTATGGCTACACCTTC

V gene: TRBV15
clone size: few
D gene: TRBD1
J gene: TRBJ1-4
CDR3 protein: CATSRDGTVSEKLFF
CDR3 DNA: TGTGCCACCAGCAGAGATGGGACAGTGTCCGAAAAACTGTTTTTT

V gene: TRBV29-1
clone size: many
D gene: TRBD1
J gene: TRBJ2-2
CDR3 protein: CSVSSSGTGDTGELFF
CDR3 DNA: TGCAGCGTTTCGTCCTCCGGGACAGGGGACACCGGGGAGCTGTTTTTT